In this sample, the clone carrying this TCR beta chain turned up once. Its specificity is unknown. This record comes from a study of shared clonotypes between healthy human individuals. The protocol was immunoSEQ multiplex PCR, while the TCRdb copy is restricted to in-frame clones and leaves out a portion. In the table there are 200,000 to 250,000 clones, over 50% of which are singletons. The study, taken as a whole, reports: Approximately 4.5% was the fraction of naive CD4 clonotypes found shared across several donors.

The CDR3 runs to 16 residues. V was trimmed by 1 base and J by 2 bases, leaving 14 bases between them. Germline loops: CDR1 SGDLS, CDR2 YYNGEE. Sequencing input: memory CD4+ T cells sorted from blood. Stated subset: CD45RA-negative fraction. This clonotype was obtained from a young man in good health. The rearrangement links TRBV9 to TRBJ2-3; no reliable D call. The CDR3 DNA sequence: TGTGCCAGCAGCGTATCACCAAGGCAACTCACAGATACGCAGTATTTT. It encodes CASSVSPRQLTDTQYF. The full variable domain, with the rest looked up from reference TRBV9 and TRBJ2-3, is DSGVTQTPKHLITATGQRVTLRCSPRSGDLSVYWYQQSLDQGLQFLIQYYNGEERAKGNILERFSAQQFPDLHSELNLSSLELGDSALYFCASSVSPRQLTDTQYFGPGTRLTVL.